This T cell receptor beta chain emerged from a study of blood T cell repertoires in COVID-19. Study overall: Sites across the United States, Italy and Spain contributed samples from acute and convalescent COVID-19.

Sequencing used immunoSEQ multiplex PCR; TCRdb keeps in-frame clones, though not all of them. The data contain about 80,000 clones, roughly 80% of them singletons. The CDR3 sequence is 13 residues long. The ends were cut back, 6 bases at V and 15 bases at J, with 21 bases in the middle. This clone was seen only a few times. V gene TRBV12-3 or TRBV12-4 combines with J gene TRBJ1-3; D possibly corresponds to TRBD1 (5 bases). Sequenced sample: peripheral blood. The sequence was obtained from a human donor in a cohort sampled during active COVID-19. The CDR3 protein is CASSELTRQTSYF. The CDR3 nucleotides are TGTGCCAGCAGCGAACTCACACGACAGACCTCATATTTT.